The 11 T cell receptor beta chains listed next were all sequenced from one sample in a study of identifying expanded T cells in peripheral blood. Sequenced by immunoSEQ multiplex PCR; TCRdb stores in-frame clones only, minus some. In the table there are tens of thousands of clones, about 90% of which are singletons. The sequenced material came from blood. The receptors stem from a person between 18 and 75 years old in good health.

The CDR3 nucleotides are TGTGCCAGCAGCCCCCCGGGTTGGTTAAACACTGAAGCTTTCTTT. Amino acids: CASSPPGWLNTEAFF. The genes are TRBV28 and TRBJ1-1; no reliable D call. The CDR3 consists of 15 residues. V lost 6 bases and J 2 bases, leaving 16 bases between the germline ends. CDR1 is MDHEN, CDR2 SYDVKM, per germline.

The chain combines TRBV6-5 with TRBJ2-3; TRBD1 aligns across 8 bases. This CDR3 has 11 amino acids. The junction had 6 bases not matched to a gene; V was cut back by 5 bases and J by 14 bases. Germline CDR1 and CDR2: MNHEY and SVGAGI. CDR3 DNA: TGTGCCAGCAGTCGACAGGGGTTCTCGTATTTT. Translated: CASSRQGFSYF.

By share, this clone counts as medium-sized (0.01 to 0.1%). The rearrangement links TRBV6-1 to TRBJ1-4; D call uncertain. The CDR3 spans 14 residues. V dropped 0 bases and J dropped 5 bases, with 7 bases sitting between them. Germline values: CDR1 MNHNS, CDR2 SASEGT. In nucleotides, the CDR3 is TGTGCCAGCAGTGAAGCGATCGGGAATGAAAAACTGTTTTTT. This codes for CASSEAIGNEKLFF.

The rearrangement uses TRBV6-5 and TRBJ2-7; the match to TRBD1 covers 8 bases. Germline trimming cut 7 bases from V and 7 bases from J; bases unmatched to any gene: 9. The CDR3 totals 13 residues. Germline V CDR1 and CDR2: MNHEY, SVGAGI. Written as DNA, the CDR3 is TGTGCCAGCACCCGGACAGGGCACGGGGAGCAGTACTTC. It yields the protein CASTRTGHGEQYF.

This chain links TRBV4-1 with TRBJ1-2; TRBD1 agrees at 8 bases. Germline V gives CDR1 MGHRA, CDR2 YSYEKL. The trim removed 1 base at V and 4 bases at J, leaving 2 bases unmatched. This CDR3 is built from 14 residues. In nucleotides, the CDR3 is TGCGCCAGCAGCCAAGGACAGGGGACCTATGGCTACACCTTC. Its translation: CASSQGQGTYGYTF.

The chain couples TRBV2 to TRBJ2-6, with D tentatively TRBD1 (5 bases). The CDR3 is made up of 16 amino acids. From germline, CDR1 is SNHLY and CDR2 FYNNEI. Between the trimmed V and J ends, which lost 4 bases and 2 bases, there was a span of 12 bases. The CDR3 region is CASSGQGVAGANVLTF. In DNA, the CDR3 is TGTGCCAGCAGTGGTCAAGGGGTGGCTGGGGCCAACGTCCTGACTTTC.

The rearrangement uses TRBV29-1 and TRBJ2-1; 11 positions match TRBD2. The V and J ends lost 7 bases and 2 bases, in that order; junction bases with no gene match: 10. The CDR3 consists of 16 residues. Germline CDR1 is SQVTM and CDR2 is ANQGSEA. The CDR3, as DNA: TGCAGCGCCGAAGCCCTAGCGGGAGGTGCCTACAATGAGCAGTTCTTC. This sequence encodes CSAEALAGGAYNEQFF.

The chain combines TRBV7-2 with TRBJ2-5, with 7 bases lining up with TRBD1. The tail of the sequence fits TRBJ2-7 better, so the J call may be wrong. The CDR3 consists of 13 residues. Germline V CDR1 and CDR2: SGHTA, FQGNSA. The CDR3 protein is CASSLRDSHEQYF. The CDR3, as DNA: TGTGCCAGCAGCTTACGGGACAGCCACGAGCAGTACTTC.

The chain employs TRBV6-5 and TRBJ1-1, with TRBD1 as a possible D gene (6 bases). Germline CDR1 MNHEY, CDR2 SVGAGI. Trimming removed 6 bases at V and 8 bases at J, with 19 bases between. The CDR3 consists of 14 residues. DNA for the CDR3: TGTGCCAGCAGCCTTTCTCCCGGGACACCCGAAGCTTTCTTT. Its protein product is CASSLSPGTPEAFF.

CDR3 coding DNA: TGTGCCAGCAGTGACCGGGGGACAGGGAAGGACGGGGAGCTGTTTTTT. It yields the protein CASSDRGTGKDGELFF. The rearrangement joins TRBV6-4 to TRBJ2-2, with TRBD1 matching 9 bases. Germline V gives CDR1 MRHNA, CDR2 SNTAGT. The CDR3 sequence is 16 residues long. V lost 2 bases to trimming and J lost 7 bases; unmatched junction nucleotides: 8.

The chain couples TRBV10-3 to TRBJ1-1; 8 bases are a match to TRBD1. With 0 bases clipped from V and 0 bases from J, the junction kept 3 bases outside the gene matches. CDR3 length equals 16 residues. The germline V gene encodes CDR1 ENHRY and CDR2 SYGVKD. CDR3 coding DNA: TGTGCCATCAGTGAGTCGGCACAGGGGGTGAACACTGAAGCTTTCTTT. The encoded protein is CAISESAQGVNTEAFF.